This record looks at one T cell receptor beta chain sequence and its context. These data come from a study of T cells after yellow fever vaccination. The 5'RACE template-switching step produced TCR cDNA and added a universal primer site and UMIs. TCRdb re-called the 5' RACE reads with MiXCR, one entry per CDR3 protein. The data contain under 700,000 distinct CDR3 sequences, around 16% of them singletons. The sequencing here drew on PBMCs, taken 5 to 6 days after the first yellow fever vaccination. This sequence originates from a man aged 18 to 29 who received the YFV17D yellow fever vaccine.

The CDR3 here is CSAHRDRDTKNSPLHF. The CDR3 DNA is TGCAGTGCACACCGGGACCGGGACACGAAGAATTCACCCCTCCACTTT. The genes are TRBV20-1 and TRBJ1-6, with D possibly TRBD1 on 6 matching bases. Germline CDR1 and CDR2: DFQATT and SNEGSKA (reference sequence). V lost 6 bases, J lost 7 bases, and 22 bases lay in between. The CDR3 extends over 16 amino acids.